Sequencing of this TCR beta chain was carried out in a study of OX40 agonist ivuxolimab in advanced cancers. CDR3 length: 17 residues. V lost 2 bases, J lost 0 bases, and 13 bases lay in between. From germline, CDR1 is MGHDK and CDR2 SYGVNS. Only in-frame clones appear in the TCRdb table, and some are missing; sequencing was by immunoSEQ multiplex PCR. This table has 78,000 or so clones, roughly 90% appearing once. The chain links TRBV25-1 to TRBJ1-4, with unresolved D. Sequencing was performed on CD4+ or CD8+ T cells sorted from blood, taken in a trial of the OX40 agonist ivuxolimab. The sequence came from an adult with an advanced solid tumor such as melanoma, head and neck, liver or kidney cancer. This chain's CDR3 is CASSEAPRHPTNEKLFF. Here the CDR3 DNA reads TGTGCCAGCAGTGAAGCCCCCAGACATCCAACTAATGAAAAACTGTTTTTT.